This T cell receptor beta chain was found in a study of blood T cell repertoires in COVID-19. Overall study context: COVID-19 samples collected from the United States, Italy and Spain covered acute and convalescent phases. Nucleic acid was either cDNA or gDNA, and it came from T cells, B-cell-depleted T cells, or PBMCs.

Germline CDR1 MNHEY, CDR2 SVGAGI. The CDR3 covers 14 residues. V was shortened by 0 bases and J by 3 bases, with 7 bases between the two germline ends. Methods used by the authors: Cell counts per sample came from amplifying reference gene primers. Libraries were prepared by immunoSEQ multiplex PCR; TCRdb keeps only in-frame clonotypes and omits some of them. V, J and clone size were drawn from that table, and D and trimming were deduced from the DNA. Of hundreds of thousands of clones in the sample, nearly 90% were seen once. In Seattle, patients joined the study during active infection and were tracked longitudinally.

The chain combines TRBV6-5 with TRBJ2-3; D is perhaps TRBD1 (5 bases). The receptor's source is a man aged 18 to 29 with COVID-19, enrolled during active disease. Material for sequencing was peripheral blood. The CDR3 loop reads CASSYSDNTDTQYF. As DNA, the CDR3 is TGTGCCAGCAGTTACTCGGACAATACAGATACGCAGTATTTT.